These 4 T cell receptor beta chains share one sample of origin, sequenced in a study of glioma-infiltrating T cells after dendritic cell vaccination. The time point: after dendritic cell vaccination, including at tumor progression/relapse. Sequencing was performed with immunoSEQ multiplex PCR; in TCRdb, only in-frame clones are kept and a portion is missing. The sample lists fewer than 90,000 clones, 80% to 85% occurring once. The source was blood, collected after dendritic cell vaccination. The source of these receptors is a human donor with glioblastoma.

J is TRBJ1-1 and V is TRBV29-1; 9 bases fit TRBD1. CDR3 length: 12 residues. J lost 6 bases, V lost 7 bases, and 6 bases had no gene match. In germline, CDR1 is SQVTM, CDR2 ANQGSEA. The CDR3 sequence is CSGRQGGAEAFF. The CDR3 coding sequence is TGCAGCGGACGACAGGGGGGAGCTGAAGCTTTCTTT.

The CDR3 is CASKQEGYEQYF. CDR3 in DNA: TGTGCCAGCAAACAGGAGGGTTACGAGCAGTACTTC. The J gene is TRBJ2-7, the V gene TRBV2, with D perhaps matching TRBD2 (6 bases). This CDR3 is built from 12 residues. The V end was cut by 7 bases, the J end by 4 bases, with 11 bases between. Germline V gives CDR1 SNHLY, CDR2 FYNNEI.

The J gene is TRBJ1-2, the V gene TRBV28; possible D gene TRBD1, 6 bases. V lost 5 bases and J 4 bases, leaving 17 bases between the germline ends. Germline CDR1 is MDHEN and CDR2 is SYDVKM. The CDR3 is 15 residues long. This CDR3 reads CASSPGGGQVYGYTF. DNA for the CDR3: TGTGCCAGCAGTCCGGGAGGGGGGCAGGTCTATGGCTACACCTTC.

This chain joins TRBV6-6 and TRBJ1-5; 10 bases fit TRBD1. V shed 5 bases, J shed 3 bases, and the junction held 4 bases outside the gene matches. The germline gives CDR1 MNHNY, CDR2 SVGAGI (reference sequence). This CDR3 contains 15 residues. CDR3 nucleotide sequence: TGTGCCAGCAGTCCCGGGACAGGGGTCAATCAGCCCCAGCATTTT. It yields the protein CASSPGTGVNQPQHF.